This TCR beta chain originates from a study of blood T cell repertoires in COVID-19. Study-level background: Sources were T cells, B-cell-depleted T cells, or PBMCs; the material itself was cDNA or gDNA.

CDR3 length equals 15 residues. CDR1 and CDR2 from the germline V gene are MNHEY and SMNVEV (reference sequence). The V end lost 3 bases, the J end lost 0 bases, and 12 bases lay between the germline ends. Authors' data handling: For nucleated cells, counts were estimated from reference gene primer amplification. Produced via immunoSEQ multiplex PCR; TCRdb's table is partial and in-frame only. Clone size and V and J calls were adopted from that table, with D and trimming inferred from the DNA. The sample carries 230,000 or so clones, over 80% recorded once. What was sequenced was peripheral blood. This clonotype was sampled from a human donor in a cohort sampled during active COVID-19. The chain has TRBV27 and TRBJ2-7; TRBD2 might be the D (6 bases). CDR3 sequence (DNA): TGTGCCAGCAGTTTTACCCGGGAGAGCTCCTACGAGCAGTACTTC. It codes for CASSFTRESSYEQYF.